These T cell receptor beta chains were read from a single sample in a study of cytomegalovirus exposure and HLA in healthy donors. Using immunoSEQ multiplex PCR, the repertoire was profiled, and TCRdb retains in-frame clones only, with some absent. The sample shows roughly 120,000 clones, roughly three quarters of them seen only once. Sample: PBMCs. These receptors originate from a woman aged 18-29 years in good health and CMV-seronegative. Each CDR3 is given with its conserved first and last residue. D genes are given only for firm matches. A row's size may be missing; if present it is once, few, many or a size class.

d_gene	v_gene	j_gene	abundance	CDR3aa	CDR3nt
TRBD1	TRBV7-9	TRBJ1-2	.	CASSLVGGLLYGYTF	TGTGCCAGCAGCTTAGTAGGGGGCCTACTCTATGGCTACACCTTC
TRBD1	TRBV28	TRBJ2-7	.	CASSQGDGTAQEEQYF	TGTGCCAGCAGCCAGGGGGACGGGACAGCTCAGGAAGAGCAGTACTTC
.	TRBV9	TRBJ1-2	.	CASSVGGMGYGYTF	TGTGCCAGCAGCGTAGGAGGGATGGGCTATGGCTACACCTTC
.	TRBV30	TRBJ1-3	.	CAWSQQIRNTIYF	TGTGCCTGGAGTCAACAGATTAGAAACACCATATATTTT
.	TRBV27	TRBJ2-1	.	CASSLYTGRDEQFF	TGTGCCAGCAGTTTATACACAGGGCGGGATGAGCAGTTCTTC
TRBD1	TRBV2	TRBJ2-2	once	CASSVRQGVGELFF	TGTGCCAGCAGTGTTAGACAGGGTGTCGGGGAGCTGTTTTTT
TRBD1	TRBV10-3	TRBJ1-5	.	CAISAGQGDQPQHF	TGTGCCATCAGTGCCGGACAGGGGGATCAGCCCCAGCATTTT
.	TRBV5-1	TRBJ2-7	.	CASSLDVWSEQYF	TGCGCCAGCAGCTTGGATGTTTGGAGCGAGCAGTACTTC
TRBD1	TRBV6-1	TRBJ1-2	.	CASRPDRVNYGYTF	TGTGCCAGCAGACCGGACAGGGTCAACTATGGCTACACCTTC
.	TRBV13	TRBJ2-7	.	CASSLIGEYEQYF	TGTGCCAGCAGCTTAATTGGAGAATACGAGCAGTACTTC
.	TRBV27	TRBJ1-2	once	CASSPRQFNYGYTF	TGTGCCAGCAGTCCCCGACAGTTTAACTATGGCTACACCTTC
TRBD1	TRBV7-9	TRBJ1-1	once	CASSLRTGGMNTEAFF	TGTGCCAGCAGCTTACGAACAGGGGGCATGAACACTGAAGCTTTCTTT
.	TRBV5-6	TRBJ2-1	few	CASSSGTYEQFF	TGTGCCAGCAGTTCGGGGACTTATGAGCAGTTCTTC
.	TRBV6-1	TRBJ1-1	.	CASTLSGTEAFF	TGTGCCAGCACCCTTTCCGGCACTGAAGCTTTCTTT